These 9 T cell receptor beta chains came from one sample sequenced in a study of blood T cell repertoires in COVID-19. Profiling relied on immunoSEQ multiplex PCR, and the TCRdb table lists in-frame clones only, not all of them. The data show 150,000 to 200,000 clones, roughly 80% seen once. The sample consisted of PBMCs or T cells enriched from blood (not recorded which). The source of these receptors is a woman aged 60-70 years who had recovered from COVID-19.

A few counts support this clone. V is TRBV18 and J is TRBJ1-6, with no clear D. This CDR3 has 15 residues. Trimming shortened V by 3 bases and J by 0 bases, and 6 bases separated the two germline ends. The germline V gene encodes CDR1 KGHSH and CDR2 LQKENI. The DNA for the CDR3 is TGTGCCAGCTCACCGCGGAGCTCCTATAATTCACCCCTCCACTTT. This gives the protein CASSPRSSYNSPLHF. Full variable domain (remainder filled in from reference TRBV18 and TRBJ1-6): NAGVMQNPRHLVRRRGQEARLRCSPMKGHSHVYWYRQLPEEGLKFMVYLQKENIIDESGMPKERFSAEFPKEGPSILRIQQVVRGDSAAYFCASSPRSSYNSPLHFGNGTRLTVT.

The rearrangement links TRBV29-1 to TRBJ2-5; 7 positions agree with TRBD1. This CDR3 has 13 residues. The V and J ends lost 3 bases and 5 bases, in that order; junction bases with no gene match: 6. In germline, CDR1 is SQVTM, CDR2 ANQGSEA. The CDR3 loop is CSVDHRGRETQYF. The CDR3 nucleotides read TGCAGCGTTGATCACAGGGGCAGGGAGACCCAGTACTTC.

This chain uses TRBV29-1 with TRBJ2-3; 8 nucleotides match TRBD1. There are 13 residues in the CDR3. V shed 7 bases, J shed 4 bases, and the junction held 7 bases outside the gene matches. CDR1 and CDR2 from the germline V gene are SQVTM and ANQGSEA. The CDR3 DNA reads TGCAGCGCCCACAGGGGGGCATCAGATACGCAGTATTTT. This sequence encodes CSAHRGASDTQYF.

The chain has TRBV30 and TRBJ2-1, with 8 bases matching TRBD2. V lost 0 bases, J lost 7 bases, and 5 bases stayed unmatched. The CDR3 consists of 14 residues. Per the germline V gene, CDR1 is GTSNPN and CDR2 is SVGIG (reference sequence). The CDR3 DNA reads as TGTGCCTGGAGTGTAGGTCCTAGCGGGAATGAGCAGTTCTTC. Translated, it gives CAWSVGPSGNEQFF. Supplemented by reference TRBV30 and TRBJ2-1, the full variable domain reads SQTIHQWPATLVQPVGSPLSLECTVEGTSNPNLYWYRQAAGRGLQLLFYSVGIGQISSEVPQNLSASRPQDRQFILSSKKLLLSDSGFYLCAWSVGPSGNEQFFGPGTRLTVL.

The V and J genes are TRBV11-3 and TRBJ1-5; no clear D. There are 15 residues in the CDR3. Germline values: CDR1 SGHNT, CDR2 YENEEA. Between the trimmed V and J ends, which lost 1 base and 7 bases, there was a span of 14 bases. Here the CDR3 reads CASSLGTGMVQPQHF. In DNA form, the CDR3 reads TGTGCCAGCAGCTTAGGCACCGGGATGGTCCAGCCCCAGCATTTT.

This chain joins TRBV12-3 or TRBV12-4 and TRBJ1-5; TRBD1 is a possible D gene (5 bases). The CDR3 sequence is 12 residues long. The V gene lost 4 bases and the J gene lost 6 bases, with 7 bases spanning the gap. CDR3 nucleotide sequence: TGTGCCAGCAGTTCCCAGGGTCAGCCCCAGCATTTT. It encodes CASSSQGQPQHF.

The chain links TRBV30 to TRBJ1-5; D is possibly TRBD1 (5 bases). The germline V and J ends were trimmed by 0 bases and 2 bases, with 8 bases remaining between them. Germline CDR1 and CDR2: GTSNPN and SVGIG (reference sequence). There are 14 residues in the CDR3. CDR3 bases: TGTGCCTGGAGTGTACAGACAGGCAATCAGCCCCAGCATTTT. It specifies CAWSVQTGNQPQHF.

The chain couples TRBV15 to TRBJ1-5; D not resolved. Germline V gene sequence: CDR1 LNHNV, CDR2 YYDKDF (reference sequence). V dropped 4 bases and J dropped 2 bases, with 3 bases sitting between them. This CDR3 contains 12 residues. The CDR3 sequence is CATSTGNQPQHF. The CDR3 DNA sequence: TGTGCCACCAGCACAGGCAATCAGCCCCAGCATTTT.

J is TRBJ2-7 and V is TRBV24-1, with 9 bases that match TRBD1. The CDR3 loop spans 16 amino acids. CDR1 is KGHDR and CDR2 is SFDVKD in the germline V gene. After removal of 3 bases from V and 2 bases from J, the junction contained 7 bases not matched to a gene. The CDR3 nucleotides are TGTGCCACCAGTGATGCGACAGGGGGAAGCCCCTACGAGCAGTACTTC. The encoded protein is CATSDATGGSPYEQYF.